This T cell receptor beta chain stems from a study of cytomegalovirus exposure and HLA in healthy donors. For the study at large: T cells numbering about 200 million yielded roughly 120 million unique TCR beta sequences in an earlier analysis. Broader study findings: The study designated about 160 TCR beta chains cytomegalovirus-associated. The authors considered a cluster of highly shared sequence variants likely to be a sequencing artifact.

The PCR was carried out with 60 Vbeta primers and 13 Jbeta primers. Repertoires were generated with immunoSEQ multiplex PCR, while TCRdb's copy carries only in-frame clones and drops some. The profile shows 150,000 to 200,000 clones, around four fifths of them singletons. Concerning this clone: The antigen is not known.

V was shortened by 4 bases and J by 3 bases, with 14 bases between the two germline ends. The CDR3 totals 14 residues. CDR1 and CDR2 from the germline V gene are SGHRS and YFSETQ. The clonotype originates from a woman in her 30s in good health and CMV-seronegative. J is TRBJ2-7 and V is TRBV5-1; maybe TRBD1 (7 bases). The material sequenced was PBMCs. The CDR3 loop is CASSNSGGFYEQYF. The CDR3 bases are TGCGCCAGCAGCAACTCAGGGGGGTTCTACGAGCAGTACTTC. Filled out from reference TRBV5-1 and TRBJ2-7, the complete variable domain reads KAGVTQTPRYLIKTRGQQVTLSCSPISGHRSVSWYQQTPGQGLQFLFEYFSETQRNKGNFPGRFSGRQFSNSRSEMNVSTLELGDSALYLCASSNSGGFYEQYFGPGTRLTVT.